This T cell receptor (beta chain) appears in the sequencing data of a study of CD8+CD57+ T cells in acquired aplastic anemia. The CDR3 has 14 residues. V gave up 4 bases and J gave up 8 bases, with 14 bases separating them. In germline, CDR1 is KGHDR, CDR2 SFDVKD. This clonotype has only a few counts. The TCR beta profiling, which covered VDJ combination and CDR3 sequence, was carried out using genomic DNA as the template. TCRdb re-called the reads with MiXCR, one entry per CDR3 protein. This sample has hundreds of thousands of distinct CDR3 sequences; 55% to 65% occur once, and the top ten carry 7.5% to 9%.

The sequenced sample consisted of sorted CD4+, CD8+, or CD8+CD57+ T cells (not recorded which) from PBMCs. The rearrangement links TRBV24-1 to TRBJ2-1; D is unresolved. The receptor comes from a human donor with severe aplastic anemia or a healthy control (not recorded which). As DNA, the CDR3 is TGTGCCACCAGTGAGCTGGCCAGCCGTCATGAGCAGTTCTTC. Translating gives CATSELASRHEQFF.